Below, 21 T cell receptor beta chains from the same sample are listed, as sequenced in a study of T cells in Graves' hyperthyroidism and ophthalmopathy. The TCR beta CDR3 regions underwent amplification using RNA transcripts as the source. TCR CDR3 regions were first amplified by RT-PCR with HTBI primers. TCRdb used MiXCR to reprocess the multiplex PCR reads, holding one entry per CDR3 protein. The sample includes about 570,000 distinct CDR3 sequences, about 43% seen only once; the top ten take 15% to 20%. The sequenced sample was peripheral blood or thyroid tissue (not recorded which). All receptors come from an adult woman with Graves' disease, either hyperthyroidism or ophthalmopathy (not recorded which).

The chain's CDR3 is CSARFIRGRLEQYF. In nucleotides, the CDR3 is TGCAGTGCTAGATTTATCAGGGGGCGCCTCGAGCAGTACTTC. The chain recombines TRBV20-1 with TRBJ2-7, with 8 nucleotides matching TRBD1. Germline V gene sequence: CDR1 DFQATT, CDR2 SNEGSKA (reference sequence). The CDR3 totals 14 residues. Germline trimming cut 2 bases from V and 6 bases from J; bases unmatched to any gene: 9.

The rearrangement links TRBV24-1 to TRBJ2-3; possible D gene TRBD2, 5 bases. Trimming left V 3 bases short and J 3 bases short, with 15 bases between. Per the germline V gene, CDR1 is KGHDR and CDR2 is SFDVKD. This CDR3 comprises 16 residues. CDR3 sequence: CATSDPGLWGTDTQYF. In DNA form, the CDR3 reads TGTGCCACCAGTGATCCCGGACTCTGGGGTACAGATACGCAGTATTTT.

In its sample, this clonotype was seen many times. The V gene is TRBV9, the J gene TRBJ1-1, with D possibly matching TRBD1 (5 bases). The V gene lost 0 bases and the J gene lost 3 bases, with 12 bases spanning the gap. This CDR3 region has 15 residues. Germline CDR1 is SGDLS and CDR2 is YYNGEE. The CDR3 bases are TGTGCCAGCAGCGTAGAAGGACACCTAGACACTGAAGCTTTCTTT. This gives the protein CASSVEGHLDTEAFF.

This clonotype has ten or more counts. The genes are TRBV3-1 and TRBJ1-6; D is perhaps TRBD1 (5 bases). This CDR3 is built from 15 residues. Deletions cut 4 bases from V and 7 bases from J, with 14 bases between. Germline CDR1 is LGHDT and CDR2 is YNNKEL (reference sequence). The CDR3 sequence: CASSRAGTDNSPLHF. In nucleotides, the CDR3 is TGTGCCAGCAGCCGAGCCGGGACGGACAATTCACCCCTCCACTTT.

For this clonotype: Germline and junction disagree at one end, which may indicate a read error. The chain links TRBV7-8 to TRBJ2-7; TRBD1 aligns across 7 bases. The germline V gene has CDR1 SGHVS and CDR2 FQNEAQ. This CDR3 spans 18 amino acids. CDR3 sequence reads: CASSLGVVGGSLSYELYF. CDR3 DNA sequence: TGTGCCAGCAGCTTAGGCGTCGTAGGGGGCTCCTTAAGCTACGAGCTGTACTTC.

A remark on this clonotype: Since the CDR3 does not end with the conserved phenylalanine or tryptophan, this likely comes from a read error. The limits of the CDR3 on the DNA are not certain, so only TCRdb's listed CDR3 is given. The chain links TRBV19 to TRBJ2-7; TRBD2, the table's D call, lacks a check against the DNA. CDR1 is LNHDA and CDR2 is SQIVND in the germline V gene (reference sequence). The CDR3 is 8 residues long, counting both termini. The CDR3 loop reads CASKPLAG.

This chain links TRBV29-1 with TRBJ1-4; D is uncertain. This CDR3 contains 13 residues. Trimming removed 4 bases at V and 6 bases at J, with 12 bases between. From germline, CDR1 is SQVTM and CDR2 ANQGSEA. The CDR3 sequence: CSVGGGMDEKLFF. The CDR3 coding sequence is TGCAGCGTTGGCGGTGGTATGGATGAAAAACTGTTTTTT. The full variable domain, completed using reference TRBV29-1 and TRBJ1-4, is SAVISQKPSRDICQRGTSLTIQCQVDSQVTMMFWYRQQPGQSLTLIATANQGSEATYESGFVIDKFPISRPNLTFSTLTVSNMSPEDSSIYLCSVGGGMDEKLFFGSGTQLSVL.

This clonotype showed up many times. V is TRBV2 and J is TRBJ1-6, with TRBD1 matching over 7 bases. Germline assignment: CDR1 SNHLY and CDR2 FYNNEI. V was clipped by 11 bases and J by 6 bases; unmatched bases: 13. The CDR3 has 15 amino acids. The CDR3 DNA follows: TGTGCCTCCCAGGAGGCAGGGGGTTTTAATTCACCCCTCCACTTT. The encoded protein is CASQEAGGFNSPLHF.

In this sample, this clonotype turned up many times. The chain carries TRBV7-2 and TRBJ1-5; a weak D match, TRBD1 (6 bases). With 2 bases removed from V and 9 bases from J, the gap between germline ends came to 14 bases. Germline V gives CDR1 SGHTA, CDR2 FQGNSA. The CDR3 length is 14 residues. CDR3 in amino acids: CASSLRGGGGPQHF. CDR3 DNA: TGTGCCAGCAGCTTAAGGGGCGGAGGGGGGCCCCAGCATTTT.

The V and J genes are TRBV24-1 and TRBJ2-5, with 7 bases that match TRBD1. J was trimmed by 5 bases and V by 7 bases; bases with no gene match: 9. This CDR3 is 14 amino acids long. From germline, CDR1 is KGHDR and CDR2 SFDVKD. CDR3 DNA sequence: TGTGCCACCAGCTCACAGGGGATGATGGAGACCCAGTACTTC. Translation: CATSSQGMMETQYF.

This clonotype has ten or more counts. The V and J genes are TRBV5-1 and TRBJ2-7, with D unresolved. V shed 0 bases and J shed 2 bases, with 12 bases lying between them. The CDR3 runs to 15 residues. Germline CDR1 SGHRS, CDR2 YFSETQ. CDR3 coding DNA: TGCGCCAGCAGCTTGGGCCTAGACCCGACCTACGAGCAGTACTTC. It yields the protein CASSLGLDPTYEQYF.

This clonotype was seen more than once but under ten times. This CDR3 is CASGPSLVYGYTF. The CDR3 DNA sequence: TGTGCTAGTGGTCCTAGCTTAGTCTATGGCTACACCTTC. The rearrangement links TRBV12-5 to TRBJ1-2; D gene ambiguous. Germline CDR1 LGHNT, CDR2 FRNRAP. The ends were cut back, 5 bases at V and 4 bases at J, with 11 bases in the middle. The CDR3 runs to 13 residues.

This clonotype was recorded at least ten times. V and J are TRBV9 and TRBJ2-7; no definite D call. V shed 4 bases and J shed 3 bases, with 8 bases lying between them. The CDR3 sequence is 12 residues long. The germline V gene has CDR1 SGDLS and CDR2 YYNGEE. CDR3 DNA: TGTGCCAGCAGCCCGGCATACTACGAGCAGTACTTC. Translation: CASSPAYYEQYF.

The rearrangement links TRBV10-3 to TRBJ1-1; no clear D. This CDR3 has 13 amino acids. V was trimmed by 3 bases and J by 6 bases, leaving 11 bases between them. CDR1 is ENHRY and CDR2 is SYGVKD in the germline V gene. The CDR3 protein is CAISDWVLAEAFF. Written as DNA, the CDR3 is TGTGCCATCAGTGACTGGGTGCTCGCTGAAGCTTTCTTT.

The V gene is TRBV29-1, the J gene TRBJ1-6; 9 bases align to TRBD1. The CDR3 contains 14 residues. Unmatched junction bases numbered 7, after V lost 4 bases and J lost 9 bases. CDR1 is SQVTM, CDR2 ANQGSEA, per germline. The DNA of the CDR3 is TGCAGCGTTGGCTTAGCGGGACAGGGTTCACCCCTCCACTTT. Protein: CSVGLAGQGSPLHF.

This chain joins TRBV7-2 and TRBJ1-2; 7 bases agree with TRBD1. The CDR3 length is 18 residues. Per germline, CDR1 SGHTA and CDR2 FQGNSA. The V and J ends lost 5 bases and 0 bases, in that order; junction bases with no gene match: 15. For the CDR3, the DNA is TGTGCCAGCAGCGGAGGGACAGCGACAGCACTACCTAACTATGGCTACACCTTC. Its protein is CASSGGTATALPNYGYTF.

The chain couples TRBV2 to TRBJ2-4; D is perhaps TRBD1 (5 bases). The CDR3 contains 16 residues. The V end was cut by 4 bases, the J end by 0 bases, with 13 bases between. CDR1 is SNHLY and CDR2 is FYNNEI in the germline V gene. As DNA, the CDR3 is TGTGCCAGCAGTGTTCAGGGCCCCGGAGCCAAAAACATTCAGTACTTC. Protein product: CASSVQGPGAKNIQYF.

This clonotype was counted only a few times. CDR3 loop: CATSRDHEYGYTF. In DNA, the CDR3 is TGTGCCACCAGCAGAGATCACGAATATGGCTACACCTTC. V and J are TRBV15 and TRBJ1-2; D is undetermined. CDR1 and CDR2 from the germline V gene are LNHNV and YYDKDF (reference sequence). The V end lost 0 bases, the J end lost 5 bases, and 7 bases lay between the germline ends. This CDR3 has 13 amino acids.

This clonotype has more than one count but fewer than ten. V is TRBV11-2 and J is TRBJ2-5, with TRBD2 matching 9 bases. There are 17 residues in the CDR3. J was trimmed by 1 base and V by 1 base; bases with no gene match: 7. Germline V gene lookup returns CDR1 SGHAT and CDR2 FQNNGV. The CDR3 DNA reads TGTGCCAGCAGCTTAGGGTTGAGACTAGCGGTCCAAGAGACCCAGTACTTC. This encodes CASSLGLRLAVQETQYF.

A remark on this clonotype: A read error may account for a junction end that differs from germline. The chain uses TRBV7-7 and TRBJ2-7; a weak D match, TRBD1 (6 bases). The CDR3 sequence is 14 residues long. Germline-derived CDR1 and CDR2 are SSHAT and FNYEAQ (reference sequence). CDR3 nucleotide sequence: TGTGCTAGCAGCTTAAGGGCAGGGGATTACGAGCAGTACTTC. It translates to CASSLRAGDYEQYF.

This clonotype has only one observation. J is TRBJ1-1 and V is TRBV7-2, with 7 bases identical to TRBD1. The V gene's germline CDR1 is SGHTA and CDR2 FQGNSA. J lost 7 bases, V lost 5 bases, and 10 bases had no gene match. The CDR3 is 14 residues long. The CDR3 loop reads CASSPPDRENEAFF. The CDR3 coding sequence is TGTGCCAGCAGCCCCCCCGACAGGGAGAATGAAGCTTTCTTT.